A single TCR beta chain is shown here with its context. The antigen remains undetermined. Germline CDR1 is SGHRS and CDR2 is YFSETQ. V gave up 6 bases and J gave up 2 bases, with 16 bases separating them. The CDR3 has 15 residues. PCR amplification relied on 60 Vbeta primers (plus 13 Jbeta primers). The table came from immunoSEQ multiplex PCR; TCRdb's copy has only in-frame clones and leaves some out. The table shows fewer than 65,000 clones, with about 87% occurring only once. The sample belongs to a study of cytomegalovirus exposure and HLA in healthy donors. Study outcomes and limitations: V- and J-gene trimming of TCR beta was linked (in a later analysis) to a missense DCLRE1C variant. Among immune exposure information, only CMV serostatus was available. Earlier findings revealed that most TCR beta V segments proved productive either about 90% or about 30% of the time.

The chain has TRBV5-1 and TRBJ2-3, with a weak D call TRBD1 (6 bases). The sequence was obtained from a man aged 18-30 years in good health and CMV-seronegative. Specimen: PBMCs. Here the CDR3 DNA reads TGCGCCAGCACCCTACTGGGGGCCGACACAGATACGCAGTATTTT. It specifies CASTLLGADTDTQYF.